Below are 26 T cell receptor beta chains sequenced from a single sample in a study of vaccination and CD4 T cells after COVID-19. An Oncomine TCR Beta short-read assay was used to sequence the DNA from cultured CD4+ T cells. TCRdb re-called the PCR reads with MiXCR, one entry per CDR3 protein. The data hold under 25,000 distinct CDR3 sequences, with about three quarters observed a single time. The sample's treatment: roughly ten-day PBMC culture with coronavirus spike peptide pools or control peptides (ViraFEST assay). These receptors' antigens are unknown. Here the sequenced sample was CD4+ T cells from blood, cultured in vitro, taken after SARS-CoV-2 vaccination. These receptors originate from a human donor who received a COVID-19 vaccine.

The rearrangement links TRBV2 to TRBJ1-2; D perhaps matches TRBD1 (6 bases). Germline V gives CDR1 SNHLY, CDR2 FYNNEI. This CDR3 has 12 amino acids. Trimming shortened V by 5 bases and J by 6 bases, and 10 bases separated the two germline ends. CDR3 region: CASSRDTDGYTF. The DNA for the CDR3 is TGTGCCAGCAGTCGGGACACAGATGGCTACACCTTC.

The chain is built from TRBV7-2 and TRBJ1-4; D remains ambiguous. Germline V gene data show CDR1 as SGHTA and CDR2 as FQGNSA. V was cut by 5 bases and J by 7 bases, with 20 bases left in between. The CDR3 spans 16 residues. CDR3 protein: CASSLQSGGLGEKLFF. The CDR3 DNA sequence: TGTGCCAGCAGCCTACAATCGGGAGGTCTCGGTGAAAAACTGTTTTTT.

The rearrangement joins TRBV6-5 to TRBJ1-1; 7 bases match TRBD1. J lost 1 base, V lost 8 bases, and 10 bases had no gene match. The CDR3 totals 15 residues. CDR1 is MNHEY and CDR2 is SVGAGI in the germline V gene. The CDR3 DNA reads TGTGCCAGCCGTTGGGAGGGGGCTACGAACACTGAAGCTTTCTTT. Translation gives CASRWEGATNTEAFF.

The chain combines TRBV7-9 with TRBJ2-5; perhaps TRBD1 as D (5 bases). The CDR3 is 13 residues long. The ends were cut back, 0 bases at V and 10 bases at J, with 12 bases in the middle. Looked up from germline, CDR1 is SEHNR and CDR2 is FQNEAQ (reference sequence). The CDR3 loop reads CASSLAQRGGQYF. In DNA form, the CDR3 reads TGTGCCAGCAGCTTAGCGCAAAGGGGCGGCCAGTACTTC.

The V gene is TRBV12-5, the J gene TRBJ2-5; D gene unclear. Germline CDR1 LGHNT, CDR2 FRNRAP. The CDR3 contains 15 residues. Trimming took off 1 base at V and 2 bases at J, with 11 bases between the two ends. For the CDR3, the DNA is TGTGCTAGTGGTTTGGGGCTTGGCTCACAAGAGACCCAGTACTTC. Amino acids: CASGLGLGSQETQYF.

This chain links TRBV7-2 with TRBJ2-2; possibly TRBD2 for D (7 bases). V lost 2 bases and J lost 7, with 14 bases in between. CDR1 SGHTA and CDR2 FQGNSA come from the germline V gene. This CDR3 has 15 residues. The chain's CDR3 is CASSLLQGGIGELFF. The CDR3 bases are TGTGCCAGCAGCTTATTACAGGGAGGGATCGGGGAGCTGTTTTTT.

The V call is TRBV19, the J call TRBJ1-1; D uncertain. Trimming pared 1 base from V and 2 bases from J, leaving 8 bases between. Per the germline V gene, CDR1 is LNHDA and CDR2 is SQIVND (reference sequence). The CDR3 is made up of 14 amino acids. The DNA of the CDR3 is TGTGCCAGTAGTATAGTCGGCGCTAACACTGAAGCTTTCTTT. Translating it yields CASSIVGANTEAFF.

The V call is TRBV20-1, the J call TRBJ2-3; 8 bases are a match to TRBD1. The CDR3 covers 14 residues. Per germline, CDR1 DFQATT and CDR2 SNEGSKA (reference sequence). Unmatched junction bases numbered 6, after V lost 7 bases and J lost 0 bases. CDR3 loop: CSDSGQESTDTQYF. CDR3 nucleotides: TGCAGTGACTCGGGACAGGAGAGCACAGATACGCAGTATTTT.

The CDR3 is CATSRDLAGSTEAFF. The CDR3 DNA is TGTGCCACCAGCAGAGATCTAGCAGGGAGCACTGAAGCTTTCTTT. The chain uses TRBV15 and TRBJ1-1; a possible D gene is TRBD1 (5 bases). V dropped 0 bases and J dropped 4 bases, with 12 bases sitting between them. CDR3 length: 15 amino acids. The germline CDR1 and CDR2 sequences are LNHNV and YYDKDF (reference sequence).

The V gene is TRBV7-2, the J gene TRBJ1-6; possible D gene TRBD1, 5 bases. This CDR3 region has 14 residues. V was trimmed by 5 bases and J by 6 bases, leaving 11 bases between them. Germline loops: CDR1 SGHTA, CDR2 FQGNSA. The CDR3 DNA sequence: TGTGCCAGCAGCCCGGGACGGATTAATTCACCCCTCCACTTT. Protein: CASSPGRINSPLHF.

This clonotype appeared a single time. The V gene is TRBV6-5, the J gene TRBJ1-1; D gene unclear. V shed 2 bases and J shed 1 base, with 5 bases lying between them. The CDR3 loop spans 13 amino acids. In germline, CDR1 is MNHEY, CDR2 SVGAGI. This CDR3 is CASSYPGNTEAFF. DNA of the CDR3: TGTGCCAGCAGTTACCCGGGGAACACTGAAGCTTTCTTT.

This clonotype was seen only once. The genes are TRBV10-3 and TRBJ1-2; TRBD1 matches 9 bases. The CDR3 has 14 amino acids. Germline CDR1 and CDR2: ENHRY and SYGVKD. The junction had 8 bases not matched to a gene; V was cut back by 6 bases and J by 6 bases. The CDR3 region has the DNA TGTGCCATCAGGAAGGGACAGGGCGCGGATGGCTACACCTTC. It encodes CAIRKGQGADGYTF.

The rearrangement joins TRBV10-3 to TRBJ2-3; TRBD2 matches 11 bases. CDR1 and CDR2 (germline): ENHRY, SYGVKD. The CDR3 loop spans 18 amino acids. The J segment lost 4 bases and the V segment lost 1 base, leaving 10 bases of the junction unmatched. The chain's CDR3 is CAISEYGSSGGAPDTQYF. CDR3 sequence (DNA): TGTGCCATCAGTGAGTACGGTAGTAGCGGGGGGGCACCAGATACGCAGTATTTT.

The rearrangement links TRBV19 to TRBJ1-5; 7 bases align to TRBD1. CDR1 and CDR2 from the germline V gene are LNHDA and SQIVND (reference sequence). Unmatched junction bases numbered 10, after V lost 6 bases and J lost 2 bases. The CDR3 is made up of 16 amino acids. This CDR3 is CASRAGGFFGNQPQHF. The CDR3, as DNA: TGTGCCAGTAGGGCAGGGGGGTTTTTCGGCAATCAGCCCCAGCATTTT.

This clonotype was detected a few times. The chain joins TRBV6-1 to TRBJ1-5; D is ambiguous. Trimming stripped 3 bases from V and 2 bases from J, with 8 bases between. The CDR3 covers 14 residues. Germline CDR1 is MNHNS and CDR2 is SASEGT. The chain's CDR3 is CASSEAARNQPQHF. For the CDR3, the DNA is TGTGCCAGCAGTGAGGCGGCCCGCAATCAGCCCCAGCATTTT.

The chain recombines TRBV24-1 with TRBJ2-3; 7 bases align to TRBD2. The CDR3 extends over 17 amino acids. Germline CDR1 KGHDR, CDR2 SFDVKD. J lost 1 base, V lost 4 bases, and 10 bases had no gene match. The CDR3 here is CATSDAERGLGTDTQYF. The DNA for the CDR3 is TGTGCCACCAGTGACGCCGAGCGGGGTCTCGGCACAGATACGCAGTATTTT.

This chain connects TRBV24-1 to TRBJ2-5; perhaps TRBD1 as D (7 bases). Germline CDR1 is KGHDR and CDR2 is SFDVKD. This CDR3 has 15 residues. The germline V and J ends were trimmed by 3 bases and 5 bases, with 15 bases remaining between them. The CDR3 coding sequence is TGTGCCACCAGTGATAGGAGGGGGCCATGGGAGACCCAGTACTTC. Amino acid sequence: CATSDRRGPWETQYF.

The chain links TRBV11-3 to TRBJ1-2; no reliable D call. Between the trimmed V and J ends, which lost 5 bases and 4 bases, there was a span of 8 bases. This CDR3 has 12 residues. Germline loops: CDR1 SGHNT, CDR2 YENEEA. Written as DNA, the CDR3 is TGTGCCAGCAGCGCCAGGTTCTATGGCTACACCTTC. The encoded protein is CASSARFYGYTF.

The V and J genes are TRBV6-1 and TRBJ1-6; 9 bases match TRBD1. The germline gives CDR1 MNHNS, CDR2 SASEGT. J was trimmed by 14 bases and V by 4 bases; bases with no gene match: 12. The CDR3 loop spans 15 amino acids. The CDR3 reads CASSVSGQGIFSLHF. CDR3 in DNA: TGTGCCAGCAGTGTTTCGGGACAGGGAATATTCTCCCTCCACTTT.

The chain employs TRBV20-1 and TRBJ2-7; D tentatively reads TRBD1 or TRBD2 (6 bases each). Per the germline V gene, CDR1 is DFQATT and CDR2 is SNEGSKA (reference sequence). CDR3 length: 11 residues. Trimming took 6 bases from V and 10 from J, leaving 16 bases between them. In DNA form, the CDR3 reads TGCAGTGCCCTTAGGGGGGCAGTCCAGTACTTC. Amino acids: CSALRGAVQYF.

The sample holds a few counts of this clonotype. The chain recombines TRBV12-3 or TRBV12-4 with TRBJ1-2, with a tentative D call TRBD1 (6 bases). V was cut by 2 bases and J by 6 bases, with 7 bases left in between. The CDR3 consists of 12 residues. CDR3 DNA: TGTGCCAGCAGTTTATACAGGGATGGCTACACCTTC. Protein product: CASSLYRDGYTF.

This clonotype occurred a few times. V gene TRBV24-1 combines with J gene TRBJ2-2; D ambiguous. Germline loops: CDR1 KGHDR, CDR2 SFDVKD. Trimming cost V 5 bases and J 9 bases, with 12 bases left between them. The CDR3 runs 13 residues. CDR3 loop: CATSGALVRELFF. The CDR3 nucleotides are TGTGCCACCAGTGGGGCCCTAGTCCGGGAGCTGTTTTTT.

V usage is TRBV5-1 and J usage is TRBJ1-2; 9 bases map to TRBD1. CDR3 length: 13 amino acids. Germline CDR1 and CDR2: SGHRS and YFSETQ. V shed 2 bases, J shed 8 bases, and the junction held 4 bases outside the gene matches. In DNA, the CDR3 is TGCGCCAGCAGCTTACAGGGGGCGCAAGGCTACACCTTC. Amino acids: CASSLQGAQGYTF. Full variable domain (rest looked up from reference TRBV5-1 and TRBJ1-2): KAGVTQTPRYLIKTRGQQVTLSCSPISGHRSVSWYQQTPGQGLQFLFEYFSETQRNKGNFPGRFSGRQFSNSRSEMNVSTLELGDSALYLCASSLQGAQGYTFGSGTRLTVV.

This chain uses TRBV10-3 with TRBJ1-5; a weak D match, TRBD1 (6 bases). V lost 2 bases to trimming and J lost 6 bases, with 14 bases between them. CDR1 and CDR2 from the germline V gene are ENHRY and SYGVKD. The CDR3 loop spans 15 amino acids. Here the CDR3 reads CAISERTVGGQPQHF. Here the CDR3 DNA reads TGTGCCATCAGTGAGAGGACAGTGGGTGGTCAGCCCCAGCATTTT.

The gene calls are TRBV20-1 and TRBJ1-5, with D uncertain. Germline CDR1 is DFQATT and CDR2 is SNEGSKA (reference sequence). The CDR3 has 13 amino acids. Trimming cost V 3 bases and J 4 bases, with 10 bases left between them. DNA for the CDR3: TGCAGTGCTAGGGAGGACGGAAATCAGCCCCAGCATTTT. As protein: CSAREDGNQPQHF.

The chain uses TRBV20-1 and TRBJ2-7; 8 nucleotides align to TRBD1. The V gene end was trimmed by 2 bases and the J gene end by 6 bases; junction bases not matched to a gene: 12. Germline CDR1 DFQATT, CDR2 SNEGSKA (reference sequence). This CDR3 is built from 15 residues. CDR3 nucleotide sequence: TGCAGTGCTAGATCTCCCTGGACAGGGACGAGCGAGCAGTACTTC. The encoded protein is CSARSPWTGTSEQYF.